Presented here are 10 T cell receptor beta chains from one specimen sequenced in a study of CD8+ T cells in alopecia areata. cDNA serving as the sequencing template came from extracted, reverse transcribed RNA. The assay was immunoSEQ multiplex PCR, and TCRdb's table has in-frame clones only and misses some. The table lists roughly 30,000 clones, around two thirds of them singletons. Sequencing used NKG2D-high CD8+ T cells sorted from blood. The receptor source for this set is a human donor with alopecia areata.

The chain combines TRBV9 with TRBJ2-7; 9 bases map to TRBD2. The junction had 4 bases not matched to a gene; V was cut back by 0 bases and J by 3 bases. CDR3 length: 15 residues. Germline V gives CDR1 SGDLS, CDR2 YYNGEE. CDR3 sequence reads: CASSVDAGGNYEQYF. CDR3 bases: TGTGCCAGCAGCGTAGATGCGGGGGGGAACTACGAGCAGTACTTC.

The chain uses TRBV5-1 and TRBJ2-1; D uncertain. The CDR3 totals 13 residues. The germline V and J ends were trimmed by 0 bases and 7 bases, with 8 bases remaining between them. In germline, CDR1 is SGHRS, CDR2 YFSETQ. The CDR3 DNA reads TGCGCCAGCAGCTTGGGGGTTCCGAATGAGCAGTTCTTC. Its translation: CASSLGVPNEQFF.

The gene calls are TRBV7-9 and TRBJ2-3, with a possible D match to TRBD2 (6 bases). V was pared by 5 bases and J by 6 bases, with 15 bases between. The CDR3 loop spans 14 amino acids. Germline V gives CDR1 SEHNR, CDR2 FQNEAQ (reference sequence). The CDR3 region is CASSEGLRMDTQYF. For the CDR3, the DNA is TGTGCCAGCAGCGAGGGACTGCGTATGGATACGCAGTATTTT. The whole variable domain, remainder taken from reference TRBV7-9 and TRBJ2-3, is DTGVSQNPRHKITKRGQNVTFRCDPISEHNRLYWYRQTLGQGPEFLTYFQNEAQLEKSRLLSDRFSAERPKGSFSTLEIQRTEQGDSAMYLCASSEGLRMDTQYFGPGTRLTVL.

This clone came up once. The gene calls are TRBV27 and TRBJ2-1, with 8 positions matching TRBD2. Germline lookup yields CDR1 MNHEY and CDR2 SMNVEV (reference sequence). The CDR3 spans 15 residues. V shed 7 bases and J 0 bases; nucleotides not matched to a gene: 5. This CDR3 is CASKPGLDSYNEQFF. CDR3 nucleotides: TGTGCCAGCAAACCGGGACTAGACTCCTACAATGAGCAGTTCTTC.

This clone was seen a handful of times. The gene calls are TRBV29-1 and TRBJ2-1; 8 bases align to TRBD2. The germline V gene encodes CDR1 SQVTM and CDR2 ANQGSEA. J lost 4 bases, V lost 6 bases, and 5 bases had no gene match. The CDR3 is 13 residues long. CDR3 sequence: CSVVTSDYNEQFF. The CDR3 DNA reads TGCAGCGTCGTGACTAGCGATTACAATGAGCAGTTCTTC.

V and J are TRBV7-9 and TRBJ2-3; 8 bases are shared with TRBD2. There are 17 residues in the CDR3. The germline V gene has CDR1 SEHNR and CDR2 FQNEAQ (reference sequence). The trim removed 1 base at V and 9 bases at J, leaving 15 bases unmatched. DNA for the CDR3: TGTGCCAGCAGCTTAGAGGGGTCTAGCGGGCTCCCTGAAACGCAGTATTTT. This sequence encodes CASSLEGSSGLPETQYF. Complete variable domain (other parts from reference TRBV7-9 and TRBJ2-3): DTGVSQNPRHKITKRGQNVTFRCDPISEHNRLYWYRQTLGQGPEFLTYFQNEAQLEKSRLLSDRFSAERPKGSFSTLEIQRTEQGDSAMYLCASSLEGSSGLPETQYFGPGTRLTVL.

The V and J genes are TRBV5-4 and TRBJ1-6; 8 positions agree with TRBD1. CDR3 length: 17 residues. Looked up from germline, CDR1 is SGHNT and CDR2 is YYREEE (reference sequence). V lost 1 base, J lost 5 bases, and 8 bases stayed unmatched. The CDR3 nucleotides are TGTGCCAGCAGCTTGTGGCGGGACAGGATGAATAATTCACCCCTCCACTTT. It translates to CASSLWRDRMNNSPLHF.

This clone was picked up a small number of times. The rearrangement joins TRBV4-1 to TRBJ2-3; D remains unclear. The germline V and J ends were trimmed by 4 bases and 0 bases, with 5 bases remaining between them. Germline lookup yields CDR1 MGHRA and CDR2 YSYEKL. This CDR3 region has 13 residues. Here the CDR3 reads CASSLASTDTQYF. The DNA for the CDR3 is TGCGCCAGCAGCCTTGCTAGCACAGATACGCAGTATTTT.

This clone was counted between two and nine times. The chain carries TRBV14 and TRBJ1-2, with D perhaps matching TRBD1 (5 bases). The CDR3 loop spans 14 amino acids. Trimming removed 4 bases from V and 5 bases from J, with 14 bases in between. Per germline, CDR1 SGHDN and CDR2 FVKESK. The CDR3 reads CASSPGPGGYGYTF. Written as DNA, the CDR3 is TGTGCCAGCAGCCCCGGTCCGGGGGGTTATGGCTACACCTTC. Drawing the rest from reference TRBV14 and TRBJ1-2, the complete variable domain is EAGVTQFPSHSVIEKGQTVTLRCDPISGHDNLYWYRRVMGKEIKFLLHFVKESKQDESGMPNNRFLAERTGGTYSTLKVQPAELEDSGVYFCASSPGPGGYGYTFGSGTRLTVV.

This chain joins TRBV7-9 and TRBJ1-1, with a weak D call TRBD1 (5 bases). Per germline, CDR1 SEHNR and CDR2 FQNEAQ (reference sequence). V lost 6 bases and J 0 bases, leaving 5 bases between the germline ends. The CDR3 runs 12 residues. DNA for the CDR3: TGTGCCAGCAGGGACATGAACACTGAAGCTTTCTTT. The encoded protein is CASRDMNTEAFF.